The clone carrying this T cell receptor (beta chain) was found many times. Its antigen is currently unknown. This specimen belongs to a study of T cells after yellow fever vaccination. Study results and limitations: The CD4 compartment and the CD8 compartment contained a small share of clonotypes in common.

Germline CDR1 reads SGHTA; CDR2 reads FQGTGA. The trim removed 4 bases at V and 2 bases at J, leaving 4 bases unmatched. The CDR3 has 15 amino acids. For TCR, cDNA came from 5'RACE template switching, which added a universal primer site and UMIs. In TCRdb, the 5' RACE reads were re-called with MiXCR into one record per CDR3 protein. The table records 500,000 to 650,000 distinct CDR3 sequences, about a sixth of them present only once. The source is a man aged 18 to 29 who received the YFV17D yellow fever vaccine. The input for sequencing was PBMCs, taken about 5 days after the first yellow fever vaccination. The chain has TRBV7-3 and TRBJ2-5; 10 positions match TRBD2. DNA for the CDR3: TGTGCCAGCAGCTCACTAGCGGGGAATCAAGAGACCCAGTACTTC. Residues: CASSSLAGNQETQYF.